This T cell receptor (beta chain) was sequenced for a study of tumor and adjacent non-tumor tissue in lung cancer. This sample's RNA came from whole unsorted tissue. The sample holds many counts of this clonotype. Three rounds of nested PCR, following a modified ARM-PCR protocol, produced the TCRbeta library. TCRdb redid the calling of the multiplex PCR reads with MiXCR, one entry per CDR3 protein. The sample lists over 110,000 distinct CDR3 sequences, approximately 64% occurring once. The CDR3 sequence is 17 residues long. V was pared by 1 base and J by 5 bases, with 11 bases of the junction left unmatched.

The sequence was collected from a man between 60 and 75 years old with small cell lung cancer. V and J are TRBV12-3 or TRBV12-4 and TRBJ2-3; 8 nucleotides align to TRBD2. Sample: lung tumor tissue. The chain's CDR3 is CASSLGLVAGILDTQYF. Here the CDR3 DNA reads TGTGCCAGCAGTTTAGGACTGGTAGCGGGAATATTAGATACGCAGTATTTT.